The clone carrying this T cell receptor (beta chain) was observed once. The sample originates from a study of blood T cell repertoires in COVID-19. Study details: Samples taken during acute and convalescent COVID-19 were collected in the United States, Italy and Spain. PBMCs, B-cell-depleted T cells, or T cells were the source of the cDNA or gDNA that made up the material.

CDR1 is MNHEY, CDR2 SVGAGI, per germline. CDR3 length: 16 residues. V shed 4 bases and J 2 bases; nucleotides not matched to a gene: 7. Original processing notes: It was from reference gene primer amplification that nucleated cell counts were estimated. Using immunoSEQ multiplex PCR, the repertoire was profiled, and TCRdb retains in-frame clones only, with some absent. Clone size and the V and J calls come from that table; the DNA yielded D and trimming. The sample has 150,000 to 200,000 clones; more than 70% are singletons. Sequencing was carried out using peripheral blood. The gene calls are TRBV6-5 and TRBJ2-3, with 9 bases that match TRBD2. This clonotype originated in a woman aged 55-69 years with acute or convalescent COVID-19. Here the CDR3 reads CASSSRSSGATDTQYF. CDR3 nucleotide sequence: TGTGCCAGCAGTTCCCGGTCTAGCGGGGCCACAGATACGCAGTATTTT.